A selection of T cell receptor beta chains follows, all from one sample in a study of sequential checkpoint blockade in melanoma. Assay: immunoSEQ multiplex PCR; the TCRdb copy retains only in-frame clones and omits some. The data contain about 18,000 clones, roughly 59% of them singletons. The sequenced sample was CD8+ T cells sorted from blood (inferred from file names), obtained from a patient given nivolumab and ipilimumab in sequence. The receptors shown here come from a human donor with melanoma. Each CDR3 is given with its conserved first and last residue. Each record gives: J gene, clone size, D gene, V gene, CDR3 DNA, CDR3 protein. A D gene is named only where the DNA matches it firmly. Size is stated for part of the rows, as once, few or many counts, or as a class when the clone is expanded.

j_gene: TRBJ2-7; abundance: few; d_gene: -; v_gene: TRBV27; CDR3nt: TGTGCCAGCAGTTTCGGAGGGAACTACGAGCAGTACTTC; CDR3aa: CASSFGGNYEQYF
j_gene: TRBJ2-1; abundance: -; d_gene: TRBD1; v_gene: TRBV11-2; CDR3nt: TGTGCCAGCAGCCTGGGACAGGGGGCTTCCTACAATGAGCAGTTCTTC; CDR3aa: CASSLGQGASYNEQFF
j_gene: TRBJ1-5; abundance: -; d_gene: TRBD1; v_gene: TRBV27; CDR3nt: TGTGCCAGCAGTTTTGGAGGGGGCGGACAGCCCCAGCATTTT; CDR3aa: CASSFGGGGQPQHF
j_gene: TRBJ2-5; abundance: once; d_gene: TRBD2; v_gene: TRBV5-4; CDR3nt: TGTGCCAGCAGCTCCCCCGGGACTAGCGGGCGTCTAGAGACCCAGTACTTC; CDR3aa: CASSSPGTSGRLETQYF
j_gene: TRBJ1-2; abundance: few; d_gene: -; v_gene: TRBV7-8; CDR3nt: TGTGCCAGCAGCTTAGCCGGAGCTAACTATGGCTACACCTTC; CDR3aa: CASSLAGANYGYTF
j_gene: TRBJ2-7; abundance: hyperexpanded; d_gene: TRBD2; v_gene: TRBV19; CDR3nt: TGTGCCAGTAGTATTAGGGCCGGGACTAGCGGAATCTCCTACGAGCAGTACTTC; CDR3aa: CASSIRAGTSGISYEQYF
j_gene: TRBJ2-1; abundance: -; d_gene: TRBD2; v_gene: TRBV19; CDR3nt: TGTGCCAGTAGTACTAGCGGGAGCTCCTACAATGAGCAGTTCTTC; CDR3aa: CASSTSGSSYNEQFF
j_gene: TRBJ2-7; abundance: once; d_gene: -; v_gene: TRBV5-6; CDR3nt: TGTGCCAGCAGCTTCGGACTCTCGAAGTACGAGCAGTACTTC; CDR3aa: CASSFGLSKYEQYF
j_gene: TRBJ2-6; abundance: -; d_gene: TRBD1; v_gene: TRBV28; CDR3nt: TGTGCCAGCAGTTTCACCGGGACAGGGGGGTGGGGGGCCAACGTCCTGACTTTC; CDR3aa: CASSFTGTGGWGANVLTF
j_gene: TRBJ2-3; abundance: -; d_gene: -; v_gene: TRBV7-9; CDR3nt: TGTGCCAGCAGCTTACCACTAGGTACAGATACGCAGTATTTT; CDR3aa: CASSLPLGTDTQYF
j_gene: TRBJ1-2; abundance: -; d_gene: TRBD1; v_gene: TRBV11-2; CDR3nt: TGTGCCAGCAGCCTACAGGGGGCATCGGGCTATGGCTACACCTTC; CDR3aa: CASSLQGASGYGYTF
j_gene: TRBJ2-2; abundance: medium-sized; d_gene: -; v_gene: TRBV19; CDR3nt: TGTGCCAGTAGTATAGTAGACACCGGGGAGCTGTTTTTT; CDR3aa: CASSIVDTGELFF
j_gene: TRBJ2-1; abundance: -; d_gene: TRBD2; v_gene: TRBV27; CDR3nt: TGTGCCAGCAGCCCTTTGGGGCTAGCGGGAGTTAATGAGCAGTTCTTC; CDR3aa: CASSPLGLAGVNEQFF
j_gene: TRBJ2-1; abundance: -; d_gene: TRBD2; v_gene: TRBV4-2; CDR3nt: TGTGCCAGCAGCCAAGCGGGAGGTTCCTACAATGAGCAGTTCTTC; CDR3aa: CASSQAGGSYNEQFF
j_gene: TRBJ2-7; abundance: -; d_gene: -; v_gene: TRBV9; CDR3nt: TGTGCCAGCAGCGTAGCGGCGACGGGCTACGAGCAGTACTTC; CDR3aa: CASSVAATGYEQYF
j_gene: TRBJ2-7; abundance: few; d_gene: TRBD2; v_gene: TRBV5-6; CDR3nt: TGTGCCAGCAACGAGCGGGGGGCTGACTACGAGCAGTACTTC; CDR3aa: CASNERGADYEQYF
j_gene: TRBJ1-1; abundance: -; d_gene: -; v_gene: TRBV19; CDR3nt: TGTGCCAGTAGTGCGGGACCGGTGAACACTGAAGCTTTCTTT; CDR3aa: CASSAGPVNTEAFF
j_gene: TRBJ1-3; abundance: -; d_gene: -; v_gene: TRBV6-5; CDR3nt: TGTGCCAGCAGTCTCGGCAGAGGATCAGGAAACACCATATATTTT; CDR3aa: CASSLGRGSGNTIYF
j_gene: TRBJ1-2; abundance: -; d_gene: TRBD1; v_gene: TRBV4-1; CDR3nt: TGCGCCAGCAGCCAAGGCAGGACAGGGCGGTATGGCTACACCTTC; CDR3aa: CASSQGRTGRYGYTF